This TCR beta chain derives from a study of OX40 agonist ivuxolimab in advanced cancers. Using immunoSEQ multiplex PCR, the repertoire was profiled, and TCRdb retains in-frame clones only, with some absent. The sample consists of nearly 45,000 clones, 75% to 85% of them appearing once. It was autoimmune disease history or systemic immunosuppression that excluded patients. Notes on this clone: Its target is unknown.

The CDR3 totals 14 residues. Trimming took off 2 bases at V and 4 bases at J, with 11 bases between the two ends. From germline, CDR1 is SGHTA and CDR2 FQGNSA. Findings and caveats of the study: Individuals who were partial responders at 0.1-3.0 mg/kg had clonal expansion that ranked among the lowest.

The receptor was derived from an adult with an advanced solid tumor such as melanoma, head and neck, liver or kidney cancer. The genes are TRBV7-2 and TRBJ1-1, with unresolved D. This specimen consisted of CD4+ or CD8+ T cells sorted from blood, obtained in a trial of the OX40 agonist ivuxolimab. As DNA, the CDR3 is TGTGCCAGCAGCTTAATGGACGGCCCCACTGAAGCTTTCTTT. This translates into CASSLMDGPTEAFF.